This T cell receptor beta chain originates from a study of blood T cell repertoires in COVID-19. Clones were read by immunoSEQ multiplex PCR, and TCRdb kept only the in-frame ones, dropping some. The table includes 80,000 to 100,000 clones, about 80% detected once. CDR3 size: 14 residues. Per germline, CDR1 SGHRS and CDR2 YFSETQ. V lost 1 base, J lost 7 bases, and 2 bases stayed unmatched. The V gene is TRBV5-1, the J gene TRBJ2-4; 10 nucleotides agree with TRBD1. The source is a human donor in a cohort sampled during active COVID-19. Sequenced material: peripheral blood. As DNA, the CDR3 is TGCGCCAGCAGCTTGAGACAGGGGGCCAACATTCAGTACTTC. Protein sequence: CASSLRQGANIQYF. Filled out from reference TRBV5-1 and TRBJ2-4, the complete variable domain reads KAGVTQTPRYLIKTRGQQVTLSCSPISGHRSVSWYQQTPGQGLQFLFEYFSETQRNKGNFPGRFSGRQFSNSRSEMNVSTLELGDSALYLCASSLRQGANIQYFGAGTRLSVL.